This TCR beta chain was documented in a study of T-cell memory formation after mild COVID-19. Whole-study context: Clusters of TCRs were largely donor specific.

Notes on the study in general: The main location of contracting CD4+ clones was CM and EM, and that of contracting CD8+ clones was EMRA.

TCRdb re-called the 5' RACE reads with MiXCR, one entry per CDR3 protein. The table shows about 350,000 distinct CDR3 sequences, with around 15% occurring only once. Details on this clonotype: Its antigen is not identified.

This CDR3 is 13 amino acids long. V was pared by 3 bases and J by 3 bases, with 9 bases between. The germline V gene encodes CDR1 LGHNA and CDR2 YSLEER. V gene TRBV4-3 combines with J gene TRBJ2-7; D gene unclear. The sequence came from a man younger than 35 who had mild COVID-19 (a few samples of this study predate the infection). Cell type and time point are not known. Input material: PBMCs or a T cell subset sorted from them (not recorded which). CDR3 loop: CASSQNTLYEQYF. In DNA, the CDR3 is TGCGCCAGCAGCCAGAATACACTCTACGAGCAGTACTTC.